This TCR beta chain was profiled in a study of shared clonotypes between healthy human individuals. General observations from the study: Tissues were not sampled, only blood, and their repertoires likely differ.

This clone was found a few times. Its antigen remains unidentified. CDR3 length: 16 amino acids. V dropped 4 bases and J dropped 4; count of bases not matched to a gene: 10. CDR1 SGHDT and CDR2 YYEEEE come from the germline V gene. The genomic DNA of each subset was split evenly across several immunoSEQ plates. In the study's own analysis: ImmunoSEQ output lacked quality scores and full-length reads, limiting matched filtering. TCRdb's copy holds only in-frame clones and misses some; the assay was immunoSEQ multiplex PCR. The V and J calls and clone size are taken from that table; D and trimming were inferred from the DNA. The sample shows 490,000 or so clones, 76% of them seen only once.

Material for sequencing was PBMCs. The source of this sequence is a woman aged 40 to 50 in good health. Some clones in this sample may be carry-over from other donors' samples. The V call is TRBV5-6, the J call TRBJ1-5, with 8 positions matching TRBD1. The CDR3 loop reads CASSLGLGQENQPQHF. The CDR3 DNA sequence: TGTGCCAGCAGCCTGGGGTTGGGACAGGAGAATCAGCCCCAGCATTTT. Full variable domain (missing parts from reference TRBV5-6 and TRBJ1-5): DAGVTQSPTHLIKTRGQQVTLRCSPKSGHDTVSWYQQALGQGPQFIFQYYEEEERQRGNFPDRFSGHQFPNYSSELNVNALLLGDSALYLCASSLGLGQENQPQHFGDGTRLSIL.